Shown below are 26 T cell receptor beta chains from a single sample sequenced in a study of blood T cells in healthy people across ages. Primed by a sample-barcoded 5' primer and a J-beta primer mix, a second PCR proceeded for 7 to 11 cycles. One entry per CDR3 protein, called by TCRdb with MiXCR from the 5' RACE reads. The sample includes approximately 810,000 distinct CDR3 sequences, 29% of them seen just once. Sequencing was performed on blood. The receptors shown here come from a woman at least 80 years old in good health.

The chain uses TRBV20-1 and TRBJ2-5, with TRBD2 identical over 11 bases. The CDR3 has 15 amino acids. Trimming took 2 bases from V and 11 from J; bases not matched to a gene: 13. Germline loops: CDR1 DFQATT, CDR2 SNEGSKA (reference sequence). The CDR3 DNA sequence: TGCAGTGCTAGACCGGGGACTAGCGGAGGACCAGAGCAGTACTTC. As protein: CSARPGTSGGPEQYF.

J is TRBJ1-5 and V is TRBV30; 9 bases are shared with TRBD1. Germline lookup yields CDR1 GTSNPN and CDR2 SVGIG (reference sequence). After removal of 5 bases from V and 4 bases from J, the junction contained 6 bases not matched to a gene. The CDR3 sequence is 14 residues long. The CDR3 DNA sequence: TGTGCCTGGTCCGGGACAGGGCTTAATCAGCCCCAGCATTTT. This codes for CAWSGTGLNQPQHF.

In regard to this clonotype: Being one base from a much bigger clone, this may be a read error. The V and J genes are TRBV12-3 or TRBV12-4 and TRBJ2-3, with D maybe TRBD2 (5 bases). The CDR3 runs to 12 residues. V lost 8 bases and J 11 bases, leaving 17 bases between the germline ends. CDR3 sequence: CASGDGEDVQYF. For the CDR3, the DNA is TGTGCCAGCGGAGACGGGGAAGATGTGCAGTATTTT.

Of note for this clonotype: The junction shows a germline mismatch at one end, possibly a read error. The chain is built from TRBV12-3 or TRBV12-4 and TRBJ2-3, with TRBD2 identical over 7 bases. The CDR3 runs 13 residues. CDR3 amino acids: CACSGPGLHTQYF. The CDR3, as DNA: TGTGCCTGCAGTGGACCGGGACTACATACGCAGTATTTT.

The chain uses TRBV7-2 and TRBJ2-7, with TRBD2 matching over 10 bases. This CDR3 is built from 15 residues. The germline gives CDR1 SGHTA, CDR2 FQGNSA. The J segment lost 4 bases and the V segment lost 1 base, leaving 4 bases of the junction unmatched. The CDR3 spells CASSLDGLAAYEQYF. The CDR3 DNA sequence: TGTGCCAGCAGCTTAGACGGACTAGCGGCATACGAGCAGTACTTC.

This chain joins TRBV30 and TRBJ1-2; D is ambiguous. Germline loops: CDR1 GTSNPN, CDR2 SVGIG (reference sequence). The V end lost 4 bases, the J end lost 5 bases, and 11 bases lay between the germline ends. The CDR3 runs 12 residues. The CDR3 loop reads CAWKGFQYGYTF. The CDR3 DNA sequence: TGTGCCTGGAAAGGTTTTCAGTATGGCTACACCTTC. Drawing the rest from reference TRBV30 and TRBJ1-2, the complete variable domain is SQTIHQWPATLVQPVGSPLSLECTVEGTSNPNLYWYRQAAGRGLQLLFYSVGIGQISSEVPQNLSASRPQDRQFILSSKKLLLSDSGFYLCAWKGFQYGYTFGSGTRLTVV.

The genes are TRBV7-2 and TRBJ2-3, with 8 bases identical to TRBD2. The germline V gene encodes CDR1 SGHTA and CDR2 FQGNSA. CDR3 length: 16 amino acids. V was clipped by 5 bases and J by 2 bases; unmatched bases: 9. CDR3 DNA: TGTGCCAGCAGCCGCAGTGAGCGGGGGTACACAGATACGCAGTATTTT. It specifies CASSRSERGYTDTQYF.

This clonotype was found many times. The CDR3 DNA reads TGTGCCAGCAGCGTAGCGCCCGGGGGGACAGATACGCAGTATTTT. Translated: CASSVAPGGTDTQYF. The J gene is TRBJ2-3, the V gene TRBV9; TRBD2 matches 7 bases. The junction had 4 bases not matched to a gene; V was cut back by 0 bases and J by 3 bases. From germline, CDR1 is SGDLS and CDR2 YYNGEE. This CDR3 has 15 residues.

The rearrangement uses TRBV12-3 or TRBV12-4 and TRBJ2-2, with D possibly called TRBD1 or TRBD2 (5 bases each). The CDR3 has 16 residues. V lost 3 bases to trimming and J lost 0 bases, with 11 bases between them. Written as DNA, the CDR3 is TGTGCCAGCAGTTTGAGGAGGACAACGAACACCGGGGAGCTGTTTTTT. Translating it yields CASSLRRTTNTGELFF.

This clonotype was observed a handful of times. The rearrangement uses TRBV7-2 and TRBJ1-4; a weak D match, TRBD1 (6 bases). The CDR3 totals 14 residues. The V and J ends lost 1 base and 8 bases respectively, with 11 bases between them. CDR1 and CDR2 (germline): SGHTA, FQGNSA. The chain's CDR3 is CASSLVAGAEKLFF. The CDR3 nucleotides are TGTGCCAGCAGCTTAGTGGCAGGGGCCGAAAAACTGTTTTTT.

This clonotype showed up just a few times. The chain combines TRBV5-1 with TRBJ1-1; D not certain. Germline CDR1 reads SGHRS; CDR2 reads YFSETQ. The CDR3 is made up of 13 amino acids. V lost 0 bases and J lost 8, with 11 bases in between. CDR3 bases: TGCGCCAGCAGCTTGGGGGATTTTGGGGAAGCTTTCTTT. Its translation: CASSLGDFGEAFF. Full variable domain (missing parts from reference TRBV5-1 and TRBJ1-1): KAGVTQTPRYLIKTRGQQVTLSCSPISGHRSVSWYQQTPGQGLQFLFEYFSETQRNKGNFPGRFSGRQFSNSRSEMNVSTLELGDSALYLCASSLGDFGEAFFGQGTRLTVV.

This clonotype occurred a few times. The rearrangement joins TRBV7-2 to TRBJ2-3, with TRBD1 matching over 8 bases. J lost 0 bases, V lost 2 bases, and 10 bases had no gene match. The CDR3 sequence is 18 residues long. Germline V CDR1 and CDR2: SGHTA, FQGNSA. CDR3 DNA: TGTGCCAGCAGCTTAACGGTGGAGGGGGACAGGAGCACAGATACGCAGTATTTT. Encoded protein: CASSLTVEGDRSTDTQYF.

Ten or more counts support this clonotype. The chain has TRBV28 and TRBJ1-2; possible D gene TRBD1, 6 bases. This CDR3 is 15 amino acids long. V was cut by 6 bases and J by 2 bases, with 16 bases left in between. Germline CDR1 reads MDHEN; CDR2 reads SYDVKM. Here the CDR3 reads CASSQSGHHNYGYTF. For the CDR3, the DNA is TGTGCCAGCAGCCAGTCGGGACACCACAACTATGGCTACACCTTC.

This clonotype was seen ten or more times. J is TRBJ2-3 and V is TRBV6-1; D gene unclear. From germline, CDR1 is MNHNS and CDR2 SASEGT. CDR3 length: 14 residues. V dropped 4 bases and J dropped 2 bases, with 10 bases sitting between them. For the CDR3, the DNA is TGTGCCAGCAGTGTAGGGTTTTTCACAGATACGCAGTATTTT. It yields the protein CASSVGFFTDTQYF.

In its sample, this clonotype was seen many times. The chain joins TRBV2 to TRBJ2-4; D remains unclear. The CDR3 is made up of 12 amino acids. V gave up 3 bases and J gave up 6 bases, with 6 bases separating them. Germline V gene lookup returns CDR1 SNHLY and CDR2 FYNNEI. The CDR3 loop is CASSEGSNIQYF. CDR3 DNA sequence: TGTGCCAGCAGTGAGGGTTCAAACATTCAGTACTTC.

About this clonotype itself: An end of the junction does not agree with germline; a read error may underlie this. Here the CDR3 reads CTSSSIGASGANTGELFF. Written as DNA, the CDR3 is TGCACCAGCAGCTCCATTGGAGCCTCGGGGGCGAACACCGGGGAGCTGTTTTTT. The chain recombines TRBV5-1 with TRBJ2-2; weak D call: TRBD2 (6 bases). Germline V lookup: CDR1 SGHRS, CDR2 YFSETQ. This CDR3 comprises 18 residues.

This clonotype was detected many times. V and J are TRBV12-3 or TRBV12-4 and TRBJ1-6; D remains ambiguous. V lost 6 bases, J lost 10 bases, and 10 bases lay in between. This CDR3 has 12 residues. The CDR3: CASSPGRSPLHF. The CDR3 DNA sequence: TGTGCCAGCAGCCCTGGGCGGTCACCCCTCCACTTT.

For this clonotype: One end of the junction is discordant with germline, which a read error may explain. V gene TRBV18 combines with J gene TRBJ2-7, with a tentative D call TRBD2 (6 bases). The CDR3 extends over 13 amino acids. The germline gives CDR1 KGHSH, CDR2 LQKENI. The CDR3 region has the DNA TGTGCCGGCTCACGGGACTCCTCCTACGAGCAGTACTTC. Amino acid sequence: CAGSRDSSYEQYF.

This clonotype has ten or more counts. The chain has TRBV10-3 and TRBJ2-1; 8 positions match TRBD1. The germline V gene encodes CDR1 ENHRY and CDR2 SYGVKD. Trimming removed 6 bases from V and 8 bases from J; junction bases left unmatched: 9. The CDR3 spans 14 residues. CDR3 DNA sequence: TGTGCCATCAGCCGGACAGGGATGGGCGATGAGCAGTTCTTC. It specifies CAISRTGMGDEQFF.

Points on this clonotype: Given a much more abundant clone one base away, this may be a read error. The chain recombines TRBV28 with TRBJ2-4; 10 nucleotides agree with TRBD1. Germline CDR1 and CDR2: MDHEN and SYDVKM. This CDR3 is built from 13 residues. J gave up 8 bases and V 10 bases, and 8 bases lay outside the gene matches. Here the CDR3 reads CATKRDRGDIQYF. CDR3 sequence (DNA): TGTGCCACCAAAAGGGACAGGGGAGACATTCAGTACTTC.

This clonotype was seen at least ten times. This chain links TRBV20-1 with TRBJ1-5; possibly TRBD1 for D (6 bases). Germline CDR1 DFQATT, CDR2 SNEGSKA (reference sequence). This CDR3 spans 19 amino acids. V shed 1 base and J shed 5 bases, with 27 bases lying between them. Here the CDR3 reads CSARGGDIPMVVGDQPQHF. The CDR3 bases are TGCAGTGCTAGAGGAGGGGACATTCCGATGGTGGTGGGGGATCAGCCCCAGCATTTT.

The V call is TRBV29-1, the J call TRBJ2-3; D perhaps matches TRBD2 (5 bases). The germline V and J ends were trimmed by 8 bases and 6 bases, with 24 bases remaining between them. The CDR3 consists of 15 residues. Germline loops: CDR1 SQVTM, CDR2 ANQGSEA. Written as DNA, the CDR3 is TGCAGCATCCCCACGGGCGGGTTTAAGGTGGATACGCAGTATTTT. Translating it yields CSIPTGGFKVDTQYF.

With respect to this clonotype: Compared with germline, one end of the junction differs, possibly owing to a read error. The rearrangement links TRBV13 to TRBJ1-4; tentative D call: TRBD1 (6 bases). Germline CDR1 PRHDT, CDR2 FYEKMQ (reference sequence). There are 14 residues in the CDR3. The CDR3 DNA reads TGTACCAGCAGCAGGTACAGGGTTAGGGAAAAACTGTTTTTT. Protein: CTSSRYRVREKLFF. The full variable domain, completed using reference TRBV13 and TRBJ1-4, is AAGVIQSPRHLIKEKRETATLKCYPIPRHDTVYWYQQGPGQDPQFLISFYEKMQSDKGSIPDRFSAQQFSDYHSELNMSSLELGDSALYFCTSSRYRVREKLFFGSGTQLSVL.

This clonotype showed up many times. The chain employs TRBV9 and TRBJ2-5, with 10 bases lining up with TRBD2. This CDR3 has 14 amino acids. The germline gives CDR1 SGDLS, CDR2 YYNGEE. Trimming removed 3 bases from V and 2 bases from J; junction bases left unmatched: 1. The CDR3 is CASSATSGQETQYF. The CDR3 bases are TGTGCCAGCAGCGCGACTAGCGGGCAAGAGACCCAGTACTTC.

V is TRBV20-1 and J is TRBJ1-1; D not resolved. Trimming stripped 0 bases from V and 5 bases from J, with 13 bases between. The germline gives CDR1 DFQATT, CDR2 SNEGSKA (reference sequence). This CDR3 is 14 amino acids long. CDR3 nucleotides: TGCAGTGCTAGAGATCTTGGGCCCGTAACTGAAGCTTTCTTT. The encoded protein is CSARDLGPVTEAFF.

This clonotype was seen at least ten times. The gene calls are TRBV6-5 and TRBJ1-2; TRBD1 matches 10 bases. Germline V gene data show CDR1 as MNHEY and CDR2 as SVGAGI. Trimming at V came to 6 bases and at J to 8 bases, leaving 6 bases not matched to a gene. This CDR3 is built from 13 residues. Written as DNA, the CDR3 is TGTGCCAGCAGAAAGGACAGGGGGGGCGGCTACACCTTC. It translates to CASRKDRGGGYTF.